This entry describes one TCR beta chain. This sample was taken from a study of cytomegalovirus exposure and HLA in healthy donors. As for the study in general: The 110 or so validation repertoires used a platform that matched the one used for the 600 to 700 first-cohort repertoires, as a later analysis reported.

With 3 bases removed from V and 4 bases from J, the gap between germline ends came to 15 bases. The length of the CDR3 is 14 residues. From germline, CDR1 is GTSNPN and CDR2 SVGIG (reference sequence). The protocol was immunoSEQ multiplex PCR, while the TCRdb copy is restricted to in-frame clones and leaves out a portion. The sample includes 100,000 to 150,000 clones, around 94% of them seen just once. The chain combines TRBV30 with TRBJ1-1, with D perhaps matching TRBD1 (6 bases). This sequence originates from a woman between 18 and 29 years old in good health and CMV-seronegative. Specimen: PBMCs. The CDR3 DNA is TGTGCCTGGAGCCTAACAGGGATGAGCACTGAAGCTTTCTTT. Its protein product is CAWSLTGMSTEAFF.